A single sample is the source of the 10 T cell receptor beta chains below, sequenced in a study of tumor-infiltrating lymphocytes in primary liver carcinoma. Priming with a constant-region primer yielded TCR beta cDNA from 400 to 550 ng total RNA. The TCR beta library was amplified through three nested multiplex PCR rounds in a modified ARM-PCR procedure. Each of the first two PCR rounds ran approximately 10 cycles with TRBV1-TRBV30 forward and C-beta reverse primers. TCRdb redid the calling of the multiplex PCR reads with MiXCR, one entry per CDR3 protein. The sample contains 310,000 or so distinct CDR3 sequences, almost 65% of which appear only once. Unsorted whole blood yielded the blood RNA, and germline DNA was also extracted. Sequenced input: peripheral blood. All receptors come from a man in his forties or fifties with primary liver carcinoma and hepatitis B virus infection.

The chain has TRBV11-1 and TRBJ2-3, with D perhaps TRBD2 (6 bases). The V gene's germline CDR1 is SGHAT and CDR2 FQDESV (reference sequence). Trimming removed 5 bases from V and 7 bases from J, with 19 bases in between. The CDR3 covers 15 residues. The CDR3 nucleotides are TGTGCCAGCAGCACCGGACTATCTGATACATATACGCAGTATTTT. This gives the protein CASSTGLSDTYTQYF. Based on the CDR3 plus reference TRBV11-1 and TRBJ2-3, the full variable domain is EAEVAQSPRYKITEKSQAVAFWCDPISGHATLYWYRQILGQGPELLVQFQDESVVDDSQLPKDRFSAERLKGVDSTLKIQPAELGDSAMYLCASSTGLSDTYTQYFGPGTRLTVL.

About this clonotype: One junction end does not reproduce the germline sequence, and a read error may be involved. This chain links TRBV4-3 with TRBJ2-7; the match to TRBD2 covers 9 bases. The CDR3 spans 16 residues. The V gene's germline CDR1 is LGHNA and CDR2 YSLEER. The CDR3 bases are TGCGCCAGCAGCCAAGGTGGCCTAGCGGGACCCCACGAGCAGTATTTC. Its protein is CASSQGGLAGPHEQYF.

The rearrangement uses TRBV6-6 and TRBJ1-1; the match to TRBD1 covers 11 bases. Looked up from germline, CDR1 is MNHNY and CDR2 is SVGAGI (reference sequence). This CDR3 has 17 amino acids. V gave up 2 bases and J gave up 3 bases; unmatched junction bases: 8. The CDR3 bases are TGTGCCAGCAGTTACGGGTGGACAGGGGGCGCGGACACTGAAGCTTTCTTT. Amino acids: CASSYGWTGGADTEAFF.

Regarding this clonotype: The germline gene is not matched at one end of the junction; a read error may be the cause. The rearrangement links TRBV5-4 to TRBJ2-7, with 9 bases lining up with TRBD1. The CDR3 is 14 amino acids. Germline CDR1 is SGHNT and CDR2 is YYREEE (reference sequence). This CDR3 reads CDSSPGTGFDEQYF. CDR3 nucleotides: TGTGACAGCAGCCCCGGGACAGGGTTTGACGAGCAGTACTTC.

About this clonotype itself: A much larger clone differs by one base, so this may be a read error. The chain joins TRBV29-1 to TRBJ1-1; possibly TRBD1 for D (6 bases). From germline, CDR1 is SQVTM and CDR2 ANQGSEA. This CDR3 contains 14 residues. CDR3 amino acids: CSVAQGSRNTGAFF. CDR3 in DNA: TGCAGCGTTGCTCAGGGGTCTAGGAACACTGGAGCTTTCTTT.

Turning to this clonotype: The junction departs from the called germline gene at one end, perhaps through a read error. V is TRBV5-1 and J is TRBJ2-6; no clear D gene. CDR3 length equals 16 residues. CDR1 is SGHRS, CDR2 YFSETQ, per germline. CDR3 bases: TGCACCAGCAGCTCCTCTCCGTTTGGTGGGGCCAACGTCCTGACTTTC. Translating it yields CTSSSSPFGGANVLTF. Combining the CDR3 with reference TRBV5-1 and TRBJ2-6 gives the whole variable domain KAGVTQTPRYLIKTRGQQVTLSCSPISGHRSVSWYQQTPGQGLQFLFEYFSETQRNKGNFPGRFSGRQFSNSRSEMNVSTLELGDSALYLCTSSSSPFGGANVLTFGAGSRLTVL.

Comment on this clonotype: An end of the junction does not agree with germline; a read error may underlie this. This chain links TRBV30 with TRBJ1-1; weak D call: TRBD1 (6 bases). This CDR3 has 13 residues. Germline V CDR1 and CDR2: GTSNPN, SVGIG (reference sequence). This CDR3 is CARSVTGGTEALF. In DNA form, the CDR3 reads TGTGCCCGGAGTGTGACGGGGGGCACTGAAGCTTTATTT.

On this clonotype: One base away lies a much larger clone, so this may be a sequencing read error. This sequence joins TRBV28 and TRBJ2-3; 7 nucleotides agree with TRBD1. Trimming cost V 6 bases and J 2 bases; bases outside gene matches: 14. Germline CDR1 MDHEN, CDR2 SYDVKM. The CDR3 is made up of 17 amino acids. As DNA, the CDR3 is TGTGCCAGCAGCCCCCAGGGGGTGGGAACACACACAGATACGCAGTATTTT. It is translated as CASSPQGVGTHTDTQYF. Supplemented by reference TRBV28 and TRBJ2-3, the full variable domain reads DVKVTQSSRYLVKRTGEKVFLECVQDMDHENMFWYRQDPGLGLRLIYFSYDVKMKEKGDIPEGYSVSREKKERFSLILESASTNQTSMYLCASSPQGVGTHTDTQYFGPGTRLTVL.

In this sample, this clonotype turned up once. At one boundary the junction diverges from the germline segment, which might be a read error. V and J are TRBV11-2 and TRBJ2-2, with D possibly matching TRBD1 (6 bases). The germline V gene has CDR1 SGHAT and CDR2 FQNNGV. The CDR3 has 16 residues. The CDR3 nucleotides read TGTGCCACGACGGCCCGGCTAGGGGGAACCACCGGGGAGCGGTTTTTT. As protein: CATTARLGGTTGERFF.

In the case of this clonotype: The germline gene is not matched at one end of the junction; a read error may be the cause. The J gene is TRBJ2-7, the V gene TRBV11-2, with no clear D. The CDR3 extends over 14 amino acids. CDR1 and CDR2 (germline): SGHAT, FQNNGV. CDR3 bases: TGTGTCAGCAGCTTAGCCAGGTTTGGCTACGAGCAGTACTTC. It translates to CVSSLARFGYEQYF.